This entry features one T cell receptor (beta chain) sequence. The sample holds many counts of this clonotype. No antigen is known for it. No clone much larger than this one lies a single base away; base qualities are absent. Trimming takes 4 bases off V and 0 bases off J; junction bases not matched to a gene: 8. The CDR3 sequence holds 16 residues, the cysteine and phenylalanine included. CDR3 DNA only is kept here, 48 bases in frame from base 1. For CDR1 and CDR2, the germline V gene (reference sequence) lists SEHNR and FQNEAQ. The time point label here, explained by the study, means: longitudinal time-point 3. Blood bank volunteers in Maryland, USA served as the healthy controls. Libraries from unsorted PBMCs were made from 2 million PBMCs kept in RNAlater at -80 degrees C until RNA extraction. Peripheral blood was subjected to Ficoll-Hypaque density gradient centrifugation to isolate PBMCs, which were then cryopreserved in liquid nitrogen.

The sample originates from a study of neurological immune-mediated disorders (dated by TCRdb to between 2018 and 2020). Regarding the study in general: The study compared peripheral blood TCR-beta repertoires of HTLV-I-associated myelopathy (HAM/TSP) patients, multiple sclerosis patients and healthy controls using UMI-based sequencing. The approximately 100 TCR-beta libraries included longitudinal samples, technical triplicates and paired sorted CD4+ and CD8+ T-cell subsets alongside PBMC samples. The cohort comprised approximately 67 subjects: roughly 15 HAM/TSP patients, around 34 multiple sclerosis patients and 20 or so healthy controls. Longitudinal HAM/TSP and healthy donors had 3 time-points each (3-40 month intervals). The full study reports these points: Expanded clones from different subjects shared no identical CDR3 amino acid sequences, which suggests that TCR-beta repertoires were private in all groups. The highest TCR clonal expansion was observed in HAM/TSP patients, whereas the lowest was observed in MS patients, even when compared with healthy controls.

To synthesize cDNA, template-switch 5'RACE was performed with a primer carrying a 10-nucleotide random unique molecular identifier so that each TCR transcript was tagged. Over 180 million TCR-beta sequences, covering 15-18 subjects, were produced in each sequencing run. The RNeasy kit was used to extract total RNA. Using the KAPA Real-time Library Amplification kit, TCR-beta VDJ regions were amplified with primers for the TCR constant region and the 5'RACE anchor. Sample indexes and Illumina adaptors were added in a first PCR, after which library yield was increased in a second PCR. After purification with Ampure beads, the TCR product of roughly 650 bp was size-selected on a 2% E-gel SizeSelection system. Before pooling, library quality was checked on a Bioanalyzer, concentration was measured with Qubit, and libraries were quantified with the Kapa Library Quantification kit. Libraries were sequenced paired-end 2 x 150 bp on an Illumina HiSeq 2500. To increase sequence diversity, roughly 23-30% phiX was spiked into each library pool. From the authors' description of their analysis: The UMI-based MiGEC pipeline processed quality-filtered reads and removed over 80% of raw TCR sequences during error correction. VDJ genes were aligned to IMGT germline references, and each clonotype was defined by a unique CDR3 amino acid sequence together with V-J genes. Clonal expansion, Shannon diversity and CDR3 relatedness (CalcPairwiseDistances, ClusterSamples) were evaluated with VDJtools, and phylogenetic trees were built with CLCbio workbench. Expanded clones were defined as having at least 8 unique UMIs, based on coefficient-of-variation modelling across technical triplicates. Starting from the raw public reads, TCRdb applied fastp trimming at Q25, assembled clones with MiXCR and retained in-frame beta chains. Under each unique CDR3 protein, matching rows form one entry showing the most common genes and DNA. These V and J calls are TCRdb output, not the study's own analysis. Here the sample has fewer than 50,000 distinct CDR3 sequences; approximately 13% occur a single time. The top ten clones comprise 11% of the sample.

The chain is made from TRBV7-9 and TRBJ2-5, with 7 bases matching TRBD1. The TCR originated in a man aged 30-40 years in good health. Sequencing was carried out using PBMCs. The CDR3 reads CASSSRQGPYQETQYF. The DNA is as follows: TGTGCCAGCAGCTCCCGACAGGGCCCGTACCAAGAGACCCAGTACTTC.